This TCR beta chain was identified during a study of blood T cell repertoires in COVID-19. On the study more broadly: The United States, Italy and Spain provided the acute and convalescent COVID-19 samples.

The CDR3 is 14 amino acids. V lost 8 bases and J 0 bases, leaving 14 bases between the germline ends. CDR1 is MGHRA and CDR2 is YSYEKL in the germline V gene. Authors' analysis steps: For nucleated cells, counts were estimated from reference gene primer amplification. Sequenced by immunoSEQ multiplex PCR; TCRdb stores in-frame clones only, minus some. That table is the source of V, J and clone size, and D and trimming were worked out from the DNA. This sample has fewer than 250,000 clones; around 83% occur once, and the top ten carry 6.5% to 9%. The source material was peripheral blood. This TCR derives from a woman aged 45-59 years with acute or convalescent COVID-19. The rearrangement links TRBV4-1 to TRBJ2-7; a weak D match, TRBD1 (6 bases). Here the CDR3 reads CASLSTDSSYEQYF. The DNA of the CDR3 is TGCGCCAGCCTCAGTACGGACAGCTCCTACGAGCAGTACTTC.